Below, 23 T cell receptor beta chains from the same sample are listed, as sequenced in a study of cytomegalovirus exposure and HLA in healthy donors. PCR primers comprised 60 Vbeta and 13 Jbeta primers. Data came from immunoSEQ multiplex PCR; TCRdb stores just in-frame clones and leaves some out. The sample records about 160,000 clones, 80% to 85% being singletons. What was sequenced was PBMCs. Source of these receptors: a girl aged 2 to 10 in good health and CMV-seropositive.

The chain links TRBV28 to TRBJ1-1; 10 bases fit TRBD1. Trimming cost V 7 bases and J 5 bases; bases outside gene matches: 10. CDR3 length: 15 residues. CDR1 is MDHEN, CDR2 SYDVKM, per germline. CDR3 sequence reads: CASIEKGTGDTEAFF. DNA of the CDR3: TGTGCCAGCATTGAAAAGGGGACAGGGGATACTGAAGCTTTCTTT.

The rearrangement uses TRBV27 and TRBJ2-4; D is perhaps TRBD1 (5 bases). The CDR3 is 17 amino acids. The germline gives CDR1 MNHEY, CDR2 SMNVEV (reference sequence). V gave up 5 bases and J gave up 0 bases, with 17 bases separating them. DNA for the CDR3: TGTGCCAGCAGTGCTCTCAAGGGGCCGGCAGCCAAAAACATTCAGTACTTC. Its translation is CASSALKGPAAKNIQYF.

CDR3 coding DNA: TGTGCCAGCAGCTCAAAAGGAGGATACAATGAGCAGTTCTTC. Encoded protein: CASSSKGGYNEQFF. This sequence joins TRBV11-2 and TRBJ2-1, with D tentatively TRBD2 (5 bases). This CDR3 comprises 14 residues. Trimming took off 4 bases at V and 4 bases at J, with 11 bases between the two ends. Germline V gives CDR1 SGHAT, CDR2 FQNNGV.

Notes on this clone: The junction shows a germline mismatch at one end, possibly a read error. The chain is built from TRBV27 and TRBJ2-3, with 9 bases identical to TRBD2. Germline lookup yields CDR1 MNHEY and CDR2 SMNVEV (reference sequence). This CDR3 is 14 amino acids long. This CDR3 reads CASGFSGRGDTQYF. In DNA, the CDR3 is TGTGCCAGCGGTTTTAGCGGGAGAGGAGATACGCAGTATTTT.

To note about this clone: A junction boundary mismatches the germline segment, possibly from a read error. The chain combines TRBV7-9 with TRBJ1-5, with 11 nucleotides matching TRBD1. The CDR3 loop spans 19 amino acids. The germline gives CDR1 SEHNR, CDR2 FQNEAQ (reference sequence). Written as DNA, the CDR3 is TGTTCCAGCAGCGGCGGGACAGGGGGTAACCCCTACGGCAATCAGCCCCAGCATTTT. Translated, it gives CSSSGGTGGNPYGNQPQHF.

This clone occurred a few times. The genes are TRBV30 and TRBJ1-2, with 8 bases matching TRBD1. The V gene end was trimmed by 7 bases and the J gene end by 2 bases; junction bases not matched to a gene: 21. Germline values: CDR1 GTSNPN, CDR2 SVGIG (reference sequence). The CDR3 sequence is 18 residues long. CDR3 sequence reads: CASMYVGQAQVANYGYTF. DNA for the CDR3: TGTGCCTCCATGTACGTGGGACAGGCCCAGGTAGCCAACTATGGCTACACCTTC.

This sequence joins TRBV18 and TRBJ2-2; D is unresolved. Germline-derived CDR1 and CDR2 are KGHSH and LQKENI. The V gene lost 3 bases and the J gene lost 0 bases, with 5 bases spanning the gap. The CDR3 has 14 residues. CDR3 nucleotides: TGTGCCAGCTCACCCGACTCGAACACCGGGGAGCTGTTTTTT. Protein sequence: CASSPDSNTGELFF.

The rearrangement links TRBV15 to TRBJ1-3; TRBD1 is a possible D gene (5 bases). V was clipped by 2 bases and J by 0 bases, with 11 bases between them. The germline V gene encodes CDR1 LNHNV and CDR2 YYDKDF (reference sequence). This CDR3 is 16 amino acids long. The CDR3 bases are TGTGCCACCAGCAGATCGCGGGGGAGCTCTGGAAACACCATATATTTT. Encoded protein: CATSRSRGSSGNTIYF. The variable domain in full, with the rest retrieved from reference TRBV15 and TRBJ1-3, is DAMVIQNPRYQVTQFGKPVTLSCSQTLNHNVMYWYQQKSSQAPKLLFHYYDKDFNNEADTPDNFQSRRPNTSFCFLDIRSPGLGDTAMYLCATSRSRGSSGNTIYFGEGSWLTVV.

On this clone: One end of the junction is discordant with germline, which a read error may explain. J is TRBJ1-1 and V is TRBV7-9; D remains unclear. The CDR3 length is 13 residues. Germline V gene sequence: CDR1 SEHNR, CDR2 FQNEAQ (reference sequence). DNA for the CDR3: TGTTCCAGCAGCTTAGGTTACACCTCTGAAGCTTTCTTT. Its translation is CSSSLGYTSEAFF.

A single count supports this clone. The rearrangement links TRBV10-2 to TRBJ1-5, with D hard to call. Germline V lookup: CDR1 WSHSY, CDR2 SAAADI. The length of the CDR3 is 14 residues. V lost 2 bases to trimming and J lost 2 bases, with 7 bases between them. CDR3 residues: CASSERRGNQPQHF. CDR3 sequence (DNA): TGCGCCAGCAGTGAGCGAAGAGGCAATCAGCCCCAGCATTTT.

This sequence joins TRBV4-1 and TRBJ2-7; the D gene is possibly TRBD2 (6 bases). Germline loops: CDR1 MGHRA, CDR2 YSYEKL. The CDR3 sequence is 16 residues long. Trimming took 4 bases from V and 5 from J, leaving 21 bases between them. The CDR3: CASSPSRGKVLNEQYF. DNA of the CDR3: TGCGCCAGCAGCCCCTCCCGGGGGAAGGTATTGAACGAGCAGTACTTC.

J is TRBJ2-2 and V is TRBV7-8; D is unresolved. V was trimmed by 4 bases and J by 5 bases, leaving 14 bases between them. Germline CDR1 reads SGHVS; CDR2 reads FQNEAQ. The CDR3 is made up of 15 amino acids. The CDR3 loop is CASSSPPLYTGELFF. CDR3 nucleotide sequence: TGTGCCAGCAGCTCTCCTCCCCTTTATACCGGGGAGCTGTTTTTT.

This clone was observed a few times. The chain links TRBV28 to TRBJ2-5; D gene unclear. CDR1 MDHEN and CDR2 SYDVKM come from the germline V gene. The CDR3 runs to 14 residues. The V end was cut by 4 bases, the J end by 0 bases, with 9 bases between. The CDR3 region is CASSYDWDQETQYF. CDR3 DNA sequence: TGTGCCAGCAGTTACGACTGGGACCAAGAGACCCAGTACTTC.

The rearrangement joins TRBV9 to TRBJ2-7; maybe TRBD1 (6 bases). CDR1 and CDR2 (germline): SGDLS, YYNGEE. The CDR3 loop spans 15 amino acids. V was shortened by 0 bases and J by 3 bases, with 13 bases between the two germline ends. CDR3 amino acids: CASSVAGDTVYEQYF. The CDR3 DNA follows: TGTGCCAGCAGCGTAGCTGGGGACACGGTCTACGAGCAGTACTTC.

V and J are TRBV29-1 and TRBJ2-7; D is perhaps TRBD2 (5 bases). In germline, CDR1 is SQVTM, CDR2 ANQGSEA. This CDR3 is built from 13 residues. The V and J ends lost 3 bases and 6 bases respectively, with 15 bases between them. The CDR3 bases are TGCAGCGTTGATGACGGGGAGAGGCTCGAGCAGTACTTC. The encoded protein is CSVDDGERLEQYF.

This clone was seen once. This chain connects TRBV19 to TRBJ2-5; no clear D. The CDR3 is made up of 12 amino acids. The V end lost 4 bases, the J end lost 8 bases, and 11 bases lay between the germline ends. Germline loops: CDR1 LNHDA, CDR2 SQIVND (reference sequence). The CDR3 protein is CASSNSGQTQYF. CDR3 nucleotide sequence: TGTGCCAGTAGTAACTCGGGTCAAACCCAGTACTTC.

The chain recombines TRBV30 with TRBJ1-6; 9 bases align to TRBD1. The CDR3 is made up of 14 amino acids. With V trimmed by 5 bases and J by 10 bases, 9 bases remained unmatched. Germline V lookup: CDR1 GTSNPN, CDR2 SVGIG (reference sequence). CDR3 residues: CAWDRGSLWSPLHF. For the CDR3, the DNA is TGTGCCTGGGACAGGGGGTCGTTGTGGTCACCCCTCCACTTT.

The rearrangement links TRBV4-2 to TRBJ2-7, with 9 nucleotides matching TRBD2. J lost 6 bases, V lost 1 base, and 7 bases had no gene match. The CDR3 is 15 residues long. Germline V gives CDR1 LGHNA, CDR2 YNFKEQ. This CDR3 reads CASSQVSGSRSEQYF. In DNA, the CDR3 is TGTGCCAGCAGCCAAGTTAGCGGGAGTAGGTCCGAGCAGTACTTC.

V and J are TRBV5-1 and TRBJ1-1; D may be TRBD1 (6 bases). V was pared by 2 bases and J by 3 bases, with 11 bases between. Germline loops: CDR1 SGHRS, CDR2 YFSETQ. The CDR3 is 14 amino acids. CDR3 sequence reads: CASSLWGRDTEAFF. CDR3 in DNA: TGCGCCAGCAGCTTATGGGGGCGGGACACTGAAGCTTTCTTT.

The chain uses TRBV9 and TRBJ2-5; the D is unclear. The CDR3 spans 13 residues. Germline values: CDR1 SGDLS, CDR2 YYNGEE. The germline V and J ends were trimmed by 4 bases and 5 bases, with 12 bases remaining between them. This CDR3 reads CASSSLGVETQYF. CDR3 nucleotide sequence: TGTGCCAGCAGCTCCCTAGGTGTTGAGACCCAGTACTTC.

The gene calls are TRBV30 and TRBJ2-6, with 8 bases aligning to TRBD2. The germline V gene encodes CDR1 GTSNPN and CDR2 SVGIG (reference sequence). The CDR3 is made up of 16 amino acids. Losses at the gene ends were 2 bases for V and 4 bases for J; bases not matched to a gene: 7. The CDR3 loop reads CAWSFSGGHGANVLTF. CDR3 in DNA: TGTGCCTGGAGTTTCTCGGGAGGGCACGGGGCCAACGTCCTGACTTTC.

The rearrangement links TRBV29-1 to TRBJ2-3, with TRBD2 matching 8 bases. Germline-derived CDR1 and CDR2 are SQVTM and ANQGSEA. The CDR3 extends over 16 amino acids. V lost 4 bases to trimming and J lost 3 bases; unmatched junction nucleotides: 12. CDR3 sequence: CSVVKITGLETDTQYF. CDR3 in DNA: TGCAGCGTTGTTAAAATCACGGGACTAGAGACAGATACGCAGTATTTT.

The rearrangement links TRBV11-3 to TRBJ1-1; D remains ambiguous. V shed 2 bases and J shed 3 bases, with 7 bases lying between them. This CDR3 spans 13 amino acids. Germline V lookup: CDR1 SGHNT, CDR2 YENEEA. CDR3 in amino acids: CASSLSGHTEAFF. The CDR3 coding sequence is TGTGCCAGCAGCTTAAGTGGGCACACTGAAGCTTTCTTT.